The sample holds a few counts of the clone carrying this T cell receptor (beta chain). Researchers made TCR beta libraries by using iRepertoire HTBI primers and running Arm-PCR on CDR3 regions. TCRdb reprocessed the multiplex PCR reads with MiXCR, giving one entry per CDR3 protein. The sample has about 530,000 distinct CDR3 sequences; about 15% are singletons. The CDR3 loop spans 16 amino acids. Germline V CDR1 and CDR2: MNHEY, SMNVEV (reference sequence). V was pared by 3 bases and J by 4 bases, with 19 bases between. The time point is: newly diagnosed GD, antithyroid drugs for less than 3 months. With RNA extracted from PBMCs as input, the TCR library was made. The record originates from a study of regulatory T cells in long-lasting Graves disease. The same specimen was also included in a second study, on T cells in Graves' hyperthyroidism and ophthalmopathy. That paper notes: Clinical symptoms, serum thyroxine, TRAb, thyroid ultrasound and orbital computed tomography established diagnosis.

The receptor was derived from a woman aged 35-65 years with Graves disease. The chain joins TRBV27 to TRBJ2-7; no clear D. Here the sequenced sample was peripheral blood mononuclear cells (PBMCs), taken at new diagnosis, from a patient treated with antithyroid drugs. CDR3 sequence (DNA): TGTGCCAGCAGTTTCTTTCCGCCGGGCAGTAAATACGAGCAGTACTTC. It specifies CASSFFPPGSKYEQYF.